This T cell receptor beta chain was sequenced during a study of blood T cell repertoires in COVID-19 (dated by TCRdb to 2018 to 2020). Some background on the complete study: Samples from collaborators originated in the United States, Italy and Spain and spanned both the acute and convalescent phases of COVID-19. The prospective study material was composed of cDNA or gDNA derived from T cells, B-cell-depleted T cells, or PBMCs. The dataset comprised deeply sampled blood TCRbeta repertoires from subjects exposed to, actively infected with, or recovered from COVID-19. The repertoires were made available in a free public database intended to serve as a resource for research on the immune response to SARS-CoV-2. The samples were drawn from two sources: the first 160 participants of the ongoing ImmuneRACE study, and fewer than 1,500 subjects contributed by 6 global collaborators. The sample metadata nearly always contained a de-identified subject ID, COVID-19 status, age in years and sex. HLA class I and class II types, where available, came from metadata supplied by the sample provider rather than from assay-based typing.

Here is what the overall study found, with its caveats: The amount of clinical and demographic metadata varied by source and participant and was provided uncurated.

Reading from cysteine to phenylalanine, the CDR3 counts 14 amino acids. Only the CDR3 part of the read is kept: 42 bases, read in frame from the first base. The germline V gene encodes CDR1 SQVTM and CDR2 ANQGSEA. V is pruned by 7 bases and J by 0 bases, leaving 2 bases of the junction without a gene match. Collaborating institutions collected whole blood in K2EDTA tubes following their own protocols. For TCRbeta analysis, collaborators shipped samples in one of three forms: frozen whole blood, isolated PBMCs, or DNA extracted from either of those sample types. TCRbeta CDR3 regions were amplified from genomic DNA by means of the immunoSEQ Assay, a bias-controlled multiplex PCR. The authors' analysis ran thus. The number of nucleated cells in each sample was estimated by amplification of reference gene primers within the assay. To quantify the absolute abundance of each unique TCRbeta CDR3 rearrangement, sequence reads were collapsed and filtered. For each sample, productive Simpson clonality was calculated as the square root of Simpson's diversity index across productive rearrangements. What TCRdb holds here is the immuneACCESS table cut down to in-frame rearrangements. Part of the clones is not present; checked against another copy, under half of the missing clones reflect an unresolved V gene, and the others are unexplained. V and J calls and clone size are as listed in that table; D and trimming were resolved from the DNA. This sample holds some 31,000 clones; about nine tenths were observed only once. The ten largest clones add up to 14% of the sample.

As to this clone: Its antigen remains undetermined. Base qualities are missing; no much larger clone stands one base away.

The receptor comes from a human donor with active COVID-19. The donor label of this sample is uncertain. Sequenced input: peripheral blood. The V and J genes are TRBV29-1 and TRBJ2-2; the central 10 bases match TRBD2. The DNA sequence is given as TGCAGCGCAGGACTAGCGGCGAACACCGGGGAGCTGTTTTTT. This encodes CSAGLAANTGELFF.